The T cell receptor (beta chain) described here comes from a study of regulatory T cells in long-lasting Graves disease. Regarding the study as a whole: In persistent patients, shared public clonotypes (around 2,500) outnumbered those in new patients (around 1,000).

The CDR3 extends over 15 amino acids. V lost 5 bases to trimming and J lost 5 bases, with 17 bases between them. Germline V gene data show CDR1 as SGHAT and CDR2 as FQNNGV. Building the TCR beta libraries relied on iRepertoire HTBI primers, and CDR3 regions underwent Arm-PCR. TCRdb re-derived calls from the multiplex PCR reads in MiXCR, one entry per CDR3 protein. The sample lists roughly 610,000 distinct CDR3 sequences, 15% to 20% occurring once. Time point described: newly diagnosed GD, antithyroid drugs for less than 3 months. After RNA was extracted from PBMCs, the TCR library was made from it. This clonotype has at least ten counts. Its antigen is still unknown. These data were also reused for a study on T cells in Graves' hyperthyroidism and ophthalmopathy.

The source of this sequence is a woman aged 25 to 39 with Graves disease. The rearrangement joins TRBV11-2 to TRBJ2-3; D is perhaps TRBD2 (6 bases). The material sequenced was peripheral blood mononuclear cells (PBMCs), taken at new diagnosis, from a patient treated with antithyroid drugs. CDR3 sequence reads: CASSLGGRSQDTQYF. The CDR3 DNA follows: TGTGCCAGCAGCCTCGGAGGGAGGTCTCAAGATACGCAGTATTTT.